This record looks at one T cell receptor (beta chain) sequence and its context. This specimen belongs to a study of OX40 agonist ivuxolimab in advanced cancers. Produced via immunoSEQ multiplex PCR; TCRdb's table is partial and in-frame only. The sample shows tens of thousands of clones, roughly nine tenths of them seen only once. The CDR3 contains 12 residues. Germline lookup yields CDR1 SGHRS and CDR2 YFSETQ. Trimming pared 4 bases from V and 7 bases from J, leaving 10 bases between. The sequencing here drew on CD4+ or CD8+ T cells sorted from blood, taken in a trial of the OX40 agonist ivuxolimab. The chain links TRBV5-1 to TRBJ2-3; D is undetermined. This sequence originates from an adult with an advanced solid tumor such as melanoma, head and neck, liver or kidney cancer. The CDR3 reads CASSPDENTQYF. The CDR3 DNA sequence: TGCGCCAGCAGCCCCGATGAGAATACGCAGTATTTT. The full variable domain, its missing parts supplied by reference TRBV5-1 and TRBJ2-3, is KAGVTQTPRYLIKTRGQQVTLSCSPISGHRSVSWYQQTPGQGLQFLFEYFSETQRNKGNFPGRFSGRQFSNSRSEMNVSTLELGDSALYLCASSPDENTQYFGPGTRLTVL.